This T cell receptor (beta chain) was recovered during a study of blood T cell repertoires in COVID-19. Clones were sequenced by immunoSEQ multiplex PCR, and TCRdb holds only the in-frame ones, with some missing. This sample yields fewer than 200,000 clones, of which 85% to 90% are seen a single time; 20% to 25% belongs to the top ten. CDR1 is MNHEY, CDR2 SMNVEV, per germline (reference sequence). J gave up 6 bases and V 4 bases, and 4 bases lay outside the gene matches. The CDR3 is made up of 13 amino acids. Participant ages covered about 18 to 89 years across 20 to 25 US areas. Participants' own reports of clinical history determined their cohort assignment.

The TCR was taken from a woman aged 40 to 49 in a cohort exposed to, infected with or recovered from COVID-19 (not recorded which). The sequencing sample was made of PBMCs or T cells enriched from blood (not recorded which). This rearrangement joins TRBV27 to TRBJ1-2, with 8 bases fitting TRBD1. This CDR3 reads CASSYAGGDGYTF. The CDR3 nucleotides are TGTGCCAGCAGTTACGCAGGGGGCGATGGCTACACCTTC.